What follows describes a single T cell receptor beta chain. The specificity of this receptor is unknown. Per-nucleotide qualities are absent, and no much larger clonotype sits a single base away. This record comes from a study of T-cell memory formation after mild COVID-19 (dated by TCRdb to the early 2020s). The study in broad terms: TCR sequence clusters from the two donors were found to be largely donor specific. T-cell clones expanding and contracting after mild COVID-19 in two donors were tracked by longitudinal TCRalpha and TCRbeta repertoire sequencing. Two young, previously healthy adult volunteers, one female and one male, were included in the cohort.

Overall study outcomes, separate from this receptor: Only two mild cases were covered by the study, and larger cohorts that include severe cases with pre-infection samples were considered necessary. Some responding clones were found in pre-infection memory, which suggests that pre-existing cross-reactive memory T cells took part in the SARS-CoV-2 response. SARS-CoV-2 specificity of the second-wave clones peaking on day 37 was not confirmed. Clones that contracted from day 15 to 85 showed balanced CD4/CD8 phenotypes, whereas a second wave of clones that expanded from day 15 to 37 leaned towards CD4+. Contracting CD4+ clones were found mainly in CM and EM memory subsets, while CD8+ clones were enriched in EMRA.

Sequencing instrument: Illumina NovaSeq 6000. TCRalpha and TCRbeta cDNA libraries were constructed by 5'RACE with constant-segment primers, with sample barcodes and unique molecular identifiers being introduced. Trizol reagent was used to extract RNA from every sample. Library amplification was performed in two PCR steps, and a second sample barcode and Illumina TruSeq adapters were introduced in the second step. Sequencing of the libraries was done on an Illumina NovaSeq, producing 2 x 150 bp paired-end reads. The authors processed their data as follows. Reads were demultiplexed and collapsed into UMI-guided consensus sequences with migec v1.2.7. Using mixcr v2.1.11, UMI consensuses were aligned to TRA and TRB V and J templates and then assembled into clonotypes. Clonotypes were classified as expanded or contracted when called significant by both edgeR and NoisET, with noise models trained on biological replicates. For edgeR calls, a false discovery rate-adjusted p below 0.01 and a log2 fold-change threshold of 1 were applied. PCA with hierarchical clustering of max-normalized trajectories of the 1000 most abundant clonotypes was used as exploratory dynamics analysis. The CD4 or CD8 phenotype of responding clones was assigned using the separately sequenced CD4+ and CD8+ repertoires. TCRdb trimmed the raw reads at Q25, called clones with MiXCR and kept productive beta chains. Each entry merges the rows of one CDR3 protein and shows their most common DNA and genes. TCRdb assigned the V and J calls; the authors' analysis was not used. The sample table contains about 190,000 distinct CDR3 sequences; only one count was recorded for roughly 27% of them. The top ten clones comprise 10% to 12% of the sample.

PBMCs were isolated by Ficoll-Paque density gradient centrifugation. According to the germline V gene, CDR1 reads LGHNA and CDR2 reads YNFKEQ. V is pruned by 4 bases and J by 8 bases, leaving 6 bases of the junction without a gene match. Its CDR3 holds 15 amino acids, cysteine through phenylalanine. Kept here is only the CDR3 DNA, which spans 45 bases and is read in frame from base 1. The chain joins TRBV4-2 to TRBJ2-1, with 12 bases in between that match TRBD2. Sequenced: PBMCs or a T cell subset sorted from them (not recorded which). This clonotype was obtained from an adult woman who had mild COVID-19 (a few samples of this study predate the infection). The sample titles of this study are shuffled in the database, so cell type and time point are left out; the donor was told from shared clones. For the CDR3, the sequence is CASSRTSGASYEQFF. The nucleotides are TGTGCCAGCAGCCGGACTAGCGGGGCGAGCTATGAGCAGTTCTTC.